The clone carrying this TCR beta chain turned up a few times. This sample was taken from a study of beta chain features in type 1 diabetes. Reverse transcribing all isolated RNA meant expressed TCRB transcripts were sequenced. The assay was immunoSEQ multiplex PCR, and TCRdb's table has in-frame clones only and misses some. The sample has more than 300,000 clones; approximately 8% are singletons. The CDR3 contains 14 residues. The V and J ends lost 0 bases and 2 bases respectively, with 8 bases between them. Per germline, CDR1 SGHRS and CDR2 YFSETQ. This TCR was recovered from a woman aged 18-30 years in good health. Sequenced material: central memory CD4+ T cells from blood. This chain joins TRBV5-1 and TRBJ2-5, with D hard to call. This chain's CDR3 is CASSLGQKQETQYF. The CDR3, as DNA: TGCGCCAGCAGCTTGGGGCAGAAACAAGAGACCCAGTACTTC.